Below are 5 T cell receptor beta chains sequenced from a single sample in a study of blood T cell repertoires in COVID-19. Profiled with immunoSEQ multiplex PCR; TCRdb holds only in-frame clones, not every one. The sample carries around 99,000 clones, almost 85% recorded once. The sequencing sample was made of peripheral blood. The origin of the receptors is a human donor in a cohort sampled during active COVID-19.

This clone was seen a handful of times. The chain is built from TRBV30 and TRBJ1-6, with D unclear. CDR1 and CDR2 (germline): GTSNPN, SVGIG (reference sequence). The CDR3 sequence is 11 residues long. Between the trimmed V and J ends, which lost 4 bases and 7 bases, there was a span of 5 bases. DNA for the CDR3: TGTGCCTGGACCGTAAATTCACCCCTCCACTTT. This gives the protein CAWTVNSPLHF.

CDR3 in DNA: TGCGCCAGCAGCCAAGTCTGGACAAAAAATGGAAACACCATATATTTT. It encodes CASSQVWTKNGNTIYF. The rearrangement joins TRBV4-1 to TRBJ1-3, with D tentatively TRBD1 (5 bases). The CDR3 is made up of 16 amino acids. Germline CDR1 is MGHRA and CDR2 is YSYEKL. The V end lost 1 base, the J end lost 3 bases, and 13 bases lay between the germline ends.

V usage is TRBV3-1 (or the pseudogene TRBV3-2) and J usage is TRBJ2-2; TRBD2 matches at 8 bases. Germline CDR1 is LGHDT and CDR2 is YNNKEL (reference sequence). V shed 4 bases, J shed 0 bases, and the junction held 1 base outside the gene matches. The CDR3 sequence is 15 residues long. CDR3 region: CASSLLAANTGELFF. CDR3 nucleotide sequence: TGTGCCAGCAGCCTACTAGCGGCGAACACCGGGGAGCTGTTTTTT.

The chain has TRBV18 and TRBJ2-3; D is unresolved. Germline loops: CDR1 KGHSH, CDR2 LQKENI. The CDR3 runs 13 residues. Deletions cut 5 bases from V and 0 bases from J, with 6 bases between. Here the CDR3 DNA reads TGTGCCAGCTCAGACATCAGCACAGATACGCAGTATTTT. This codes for CASSDISTDTQYF.

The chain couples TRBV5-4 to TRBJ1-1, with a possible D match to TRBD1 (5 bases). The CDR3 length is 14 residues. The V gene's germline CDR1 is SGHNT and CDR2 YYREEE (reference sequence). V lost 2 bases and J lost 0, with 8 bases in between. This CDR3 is CASSFGQMNTEAFF. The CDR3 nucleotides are TGTGCCAGCAGCTTCGGACAAATGAACACTGAAGCTTTCTTT.